The 28 T cell receptor beta chains given below trace back to one sample, sequenced in a study of identical twins. MiXCR, applied by TCRdb to the 5' RACE reads, yields one record per CDR3 protein. In the table there are hundreds of thousands of distinct CDR3 sequences, less than 10% of which are singletons. The same sample was also studied in work on yellow fever vaccine responses in identical twins.

Sequenced material: PBMCs. The receptors originated from a woman younger than 30 in good health.

This clonotype was seen more than once but under ten times. The CDR3 loop is CASSQGINEKLFF. Here the CDR3 DNA reads TGCGCCAGCAGCCAGGGGATTAATGAAAAACTGTTTTTT. The chain employs TRBV4-3 and TRBJ1-4; no definite D call. The ends were cut back, 3 bases at V and 4 bases at J, with 6 bases in the middle. Per the germline V gene, CDR1 is LGHNA and CDR2 is YSLEER. The CDR3 runs 13 residues.

This clonotype has more than one count but fewer than ten. At one boundary the junction diverges from the germline segment, which might be a read error. The chain carries TRBV2 and TRBJ2-2; D not resolved. The germline V gene encodes CDR1 SNHLY and CDR2 FYNNEI. The CDR3 consists of 13 residues. The CDR3 sequence: CASSGSKTGELFF. The CDR3 region has the DNA TGTGCCAGCAGCGGTTCGAAGACCGGGGAGCTGTTTTTT.

In its sample, this clonotype was seen a few times. This sequence joins TRBV11-2 and TRBJ2-2; 13 positions match TRBD2. Germline trimming cut 4 bases from V and 7 bases from J; bases unmatched to any gene: 9. From germline, CDR1 is SGHAT and CDR2 FQNNGV. This CDR3 comprises 17 residues. The CDR3 protein is CASSSDPGLAGVGELFF. The CDR3 coding sequence is TGTGCCAGCAGCTCCGATCCTGGACTAGCGGGAGTCGGGGAGCTGTTTTTT.

The chain carries TRBV18 and TRBJ2-4; D is uncertain. The CDR3 sequence is 17 residues long. Germline assignment: CDR1 KGHSH and CDR2 LQKENI. Deletions cut 2 bases from V and 8 bases from J, with 22 bases between. In nucleotides, the CDR3 is TGTGCCAGCTCACCAAAGAACAGCCTACAAGATCGGTACATTCAGTACTTC. It is translated as CASSPKNSLQDRYIQYF.

The genes are TRBV5-1 and TRBJ2-1; D tentatively reads TRBD1 or TRBD2 (5 bases each). The CDR3 length is 14 residues. Deletions cut 3 bases from V and 7 bases from J, with 14 bases between. In germline, CDR1 is SGHRS, CDR2 YFSETQ. CDR3 sequence (DNA): TGCGCCAGCAGCTGGGGGTCTCTAGGTAATGAGCAGTTCTTC. Translating it yields CASSWGSLGNEQFF.

J is TRBJ2-1 and V is TRBV6-2 or TRBV6-3, with 9 bases matching TRBD2. This CDR3 spans 17 amino acids. With V trimmed by 6 bases and J by 0 bases, 9 bases remained unmatched. Germline assignment: CDR1 MNHEY and CDR2 SVGEGT. The CDR3 sequence: CASSSLAGVTSYNEQFF. The CDR3 nucleotides read TGTGCCAGCAGCTCCTTAGCGGGAGTTACCTCCTACAATGAGCAGTTCTTC.

At least ten counts were recorded for this clonotype. The V call is TRBV12-3 or TRBV12-4, the J call TRBJ2-6; D not resolved. Trimming took 4 bases from V and 0 from J, leaving 4 bases between them. CDR3 length equals 14 residues. CDR3 sequence: CASSSHSGANVLTF. The CDR3 DNA sequence: TGTGCCAGCAGTTCCCACTCTGGGGCCAACGTCCTGACTTTC.

This chain uses TRBV7-9 with TRBJ2-2; 8 nucleotides line up with TRBD1. Germline assignment: CDR1 SEHNR and CDR2 FQNEAQ (reference sequence). CDR3 size: 15 residues. Trimming took 5 bases from V and 7 from J; bases not matched to a gene: 9. As DNA, the CDR3 is TGTGCCAGCAGCACCCGACAGGGGATTAACGGGGAGCTGTTTTTT. Amino acids: CASSTRQGINGELFF.

The sample holds many counts of this clonotype. The V and J genes are TRBV24-1 and TRBJ2-2, with D perhaps matching TRBD1 (5 bases). The V gene lost 4 bases and the J gene lost 4 bases, with 18 bases spanning the gap. There are 17 residues in the CDR3. The germline gives CDR1 KGHDR, CDR2 SFDVKD. The CDR3 sequence: CATSDNYDRKATGELFF. CDR3 nucleotide sequence: TGTGCCACCAGTGACAACTATGACAGAAAAGCCACCGGGGAGCTGTTTTTT.

This clonotype was seen many times. The V call is TRBV5-1, the J call TRBJ2-1; possibly TRBD1 for D (5 bases). Germline V gene lookup returns CDR1 SGHRS and CDR2 YFSETQ. The CDR3 is made up of 16 amino acids. The V and J ends lost 0 bases and 1 base respectively, with 11 bases between them. DNA for the CDR3: TGCGCCAGCAGCTTGGCGGCAGGGTTTTCCTACAATGAGCAGTTCTTC. Its translation: CASSLAAGFSYNEQFF.

Only a few counts were recorded for this clonotype. The genes are TRBV7-6 and TRBJ2-6; D remains unclear. The CDR3 loop spans 17 amino acids. CDR1 and CDR2 (germline): SGHVS, FNYEAQ. V lost 1 base, J lost 0 bases, and 10 bases lay in between. In DNA form, the CDR3 reads TGTGCCAGCAGCTTAGACAGCGTCTACTCTGGGGCCAACGTCCTGACTTTC. Its translation is CASSLDSVYSGANVLTF.

For this clonotype: A much larger clone sits a single nucleotide away, making a read error possible. The V call is TRBV9, the J call TRBJ2-3; a weak D match, TRBD1 (5 bases). Germline V gene sequence: CDR1 SGDLS, CDR2 YYNGEE. The V end lost 0 bases, the J end lost 0 bases, and 5 bases lay between the germline ends. The CDR3 extends over 14 amino acids. CDR3 bases: TGTGCCAGCAGCGTAGACAGGAGCACAGATACGCAGTATTTT. It yields the protein CASSVDRSTDTQYF.

The chain carries TRBV12-3 or TRBV12-4 and TRBJ1-1, with a weak D call TRBD1 (5 bases). The CDR3 length is 14 residues. The V and J ends lost 7 bases and 5 bases respectively, with 17 bases between them. This CDR3 reads CASTTTERGTEAFF. As DNA, the CDR3 is TGTGCCAGCACTACGACCGAACGGGGGACTGAAGCTTTCTTT.

In this sample, this clonotype turned up many times. The chain joins TRBV10-3 to TRBJ2-7; TRBD1 agrees at 10 bases. V lost 7 bases and J lost 2; bases outside the gene matches: 8. This CDR3 contains 15 residues. The germline CDR1 and CDR2 sequences are ENHRY and SYGVKD. The CDR3 protein is CAIKGRGTGAYEQYF. As DNA, the CDR3 is TGTGCCATCAAGGGGAGGGGGACAGGGGCCTACGAGCAGTACTTC.

The chain employs TRBV10-3 and TRBJ1-1; no clear D gene. CDR3 size: 14 residues. V shed 0 bases and J shed 5 bases, with 10 bases lying between them. Germline loops: CDR1 ENHRY, CDR2 SYGVKD. The CDR3 reads CAISESGGETEAFF. The CDR3, as DNA: TGTGCCATCAGTGAGTCAGGTGGGGAGACTGAAGCTTTCTTT.

This clonotype was picked up a small number of times. The CDR3 sequence is CASSGTGFDEQYF. The CDR3 nucleotides are TGTGCCAGCAGCGGGACAGGGTTCGACGAGCAGTACTTC. This rearrangement joins TRBV7-9 to TRBJ2-7; 9 bases align to TRBD1. The germline gives CDR1 SEHNR, CDR2 FQNEAQ (reference sequence). V lost 5 bases and J lost 5; bases outside the gene matches: 4. The CDR3 is 13 amino acids.

This chain connects TRBV5-5 to TRBJ2-1; D is ambiguous. The V gene's germline CDR1 is SGHKS and CDR2 YYEKEE (reference sequence). There are 17 residues in the CDR3. Deletions cut 2 bases from V and 0 bases from J, with 15 bases between. CDR3 in amino acids: CASSFTFSLSSYNEQFF. Here the CDR3 DNA reads TGTGCCAGCAGCTTTACTTTCTCCCTGAGCTCCTACAATGAGCAGTTCTTC.

This chain connects TRBV7-3 to TRBJ2-2; D gene ambiguous. V gave up 5 bases and J gave up 6 bases, with 10 bases separating them. The CDR3 covers 13 residues. CDR1 SGHTA and CDR2 FQGTGA come from the germline V gene. The CDR3, as DNA: TGTGCCAGCAGCCTTACATCATCCGGGGAGCTGTTTTTT. Amino acids: CASSLTSSGELFF.

The chain couples TRBV19 to TRBJ2-7, with TRBD2 as a possible D gene (5 bases). The CDR3 runs to 11 residues. V lost 4 bases to trimming and J lost 7 bases, with 8 bases between them. Germline CDR1 is LNHDA and CDR2 is SQIVND (reference sequence). The CDR3 nucleotides read TGTGCCAGTAGTACCTCGGGAGAGCAGTACTTC. This encodes CASSTSGEQYF.

This clonotype has at least ten counts. The rearrangement uses TRBV12-3 or TRBV12-4 and TRBJ2-2; 9 bases agree with TRBD2. V lost 0 bases, J lost 17 bases, and 19 bases stayed unmatched. CDR3 length: 17 amino acids. This CDR3 is CASSLALRASGALIRFF. CDR3 nucleotides: TGTGCCAGCAGTTTAGCGCTGAGGGCTAGCGGGGCCCTAATACGATTTTTT.

This clonotype was seen only a few times. For the CDR3, the DNA is TGTGCCAGCAGCTGGACCGGGACAGGGTTCGTCGAGGTGCTGTTTTTT. It yields the protein CASSWTGTGFVEVLFF. This rearrangement joins TRBV6-2 or TRBV6-3 to TRBJ2-2, with 9 nucleotides matching TRBD1. CDR1 is MNHEY and CDR2 is SVGEGT in the germline V gene. The length of the CDR3 is 16 residues. V trimming: 6 bases; J trimming: 13 bases; junction bases outside the gene matches: 18.

There are a few counts of this clonotype. This chain uses TRBV20-1 with TRBJ2-7; D is possibly TRBD1 or TRBD2 (5 bases each). The germline V gene has CDR1 DFQATT and CDR2 SNEGSKA (reference sequence). V shed 0 bases and J shed 3 bases, with 9 bases lying between them. This CDR3 is built from 13 residues. The DNA of the CDR3 is TGCAGTGCTAGAGACTGGGGGTTCTACGAGCAGTACTTC. Protein product: CSARDWGFYEQYF.

This clonotype was detected only a few times. V usage is TRBV9 and J usage is TRBJ1-5, with 7 positions matching TRBD1. Germline V gene lookup returns CDR1 SGDLS and CDR2 YYNGEE. Germline trimming cut 9 bases from V and 6 bases from J; bases unmatched to any gene: 18. The CDR3 has 16 amino acids. CDR3 residues: CATESTGTETLQPQHF. CDR3 DNA sequence: TGTGCCACCGAGAGTACCGGGACAGAAACCCTTCAGCCCCAGCATTTT.

This clonotype was seen a handful of times. This chain links TRBV29-1 with TRBJ2-3, with D possibly TRBD2 on 6 matching bases. Trimming cost V 6 bases and J 0 bases, with 13 bases left between them. The length of the CDR3 is 14 residues. The V gene's germline CDR1 is SQVTM and CDR2 ANQGSEA. CDR3 sequence reads: CSVIAETSTDTQYF. The CDR3 coding sequence is TGCAGCGTGATAGCGGAAACTAGCACAGATACGCAGTATTTT.

This clonotype has ten or more counts. This rearrangement joins TRBV7-2 to TRBJ1-2, with 9 bases aligning to TRBD1. J gave up 8 bases and V 4 bases, and 11 bases lay outside the gene matches. The CDR3 length is 15 residues. CDR1 is SGHTA and CDR2 is FQGNSA in the germline V gene. CDR3 DNA sequence: TGTGCCAGCAGCTCTCCGGGACAGGGCAGTAGGGGCTACACCTTC. This translates into CASSSPGQGSRGYTF.

This sequence joins TRBV6-5 and TRBJ2-7, with 10 nucleotides matching TRBD2. J lost 4 bases, V lost 3 bases, and 18 bases had no gene match. The germline V gene has CDR1 MNHEY and CDR2 SVGAGI. The CDR3 spans 19 residues. This chain's CDR3 is CASSYAASGGDSSFYEQYF. Here the CDR3 DNA reads TGTGCCAGCAGTTATGCTGCCAGCGGGGGGGACTCCTCTTTTTACGAGCAGTACTTC.

There are a few counts of this clonotype. V usage is TRBV5-1 and J usage is TRBJ2-1, with 8 bases aligning to TRBD2. Germline loops: CDR1 SGHRS, CDR2 YFSETQ. The V and J ends lost 0 bases and 7 bases, in that order; junction bases with no gene match: 9. The CDR3 is 16 amino acids. CDR3 amino acids: CASSLATSGSMNEQFF. The CDR3 nucleotides are TGCGCCAGCAGCTTGGCTACAAGCGGGAGTATGAATGAGCAGTTCTTC.

This clonotype was seen many times. This rearrangement joins TRBV5-1 to TRBJ1-2; the match to TRBD1 covers 8 bases. The CDR3 extends over 15 amino acids. After removal of 2 bases from V and 2 bases from J, the junction contained 5 bases not matched to a gene. Germline lookup yields CDR1 SGHRS and CDR2 YFSETQ. The CDR3: CASSFQRTGNYGYTF. DNA of the CDR3: TGCGCCAGCAGCTTCCAGCGGACAGGGAACTATGGCTACACCTTC.